This TCR beta chain was recovered during a study of OX40 agonist ivuxolimab in advanced cancers. Study information: Antecedent anti-PD-1, anti-PD-L1 or anti-CTLA-4 therapy was permissible, with around 41% having received some. Three patients had partial responses: one hepatocellular carcinoma, two cutaneous melanoma.

Study outcomes and limitations: Some patients without response likewise showed low normalized clonal expansion. Among expanded peripheral T cells, antigen specificity went undetermined.

CDR3 length equals 16 residues. The V end lost 4 bases, the J end lost 1 base, and 14 bases lay between the germline ends. Germline V lookup: CDR1 SGHTA, CDR2 FQGNSA. Comments on this clone: Its antigen is not known.

Sequenced by immunoSEQ multiplex PCR; TCRdb stores in-frame clones only, minus some. The table has around 20,000 clones, about 83% seen once. The gene calls are TRBV7-2 and TRBJ2-1; the D gene is possibly TRBD1 (6 bases). The sample in question was CD4+ or CD8+ T cells sorted from blood, obtained in a trial of the OX40 agonist ivuxolimab. This TCR was sampled from an adult with an advanced solid tumor such as melanoma, head and neck, liver or kidney cancer. DNA of the CDR3: TGTGCCAGCAGCTATAGGGGTACAGGGTCCTACAATGAGCAGTTCTTC. As protein: CASSYRGTGSYNEQFF.